These T cell receptor beta chains were read from a single sample in a study of shared clonotypes between healthy human individuals. Assay used: immunoSEQ multiplex PCR; TCRdb lists only in-frame clones, some missing. The repertoire holds around 2.1 million clones, about 93% seen once, with under 2% in the top ten. Sequences were obtained from naive CD8+ T cells from PBMCs. The receptors originated from a man between 18 and 29 years old in good health. Some clones in this sample may be carry-over from other donors' samples. Each CDR3 is given with its conserved first and last residue. A D gene is named only where the DNA matches it firmly. Rows may omit the clone size; those that give it use once, few, many or a size class.

>TRBJ1-2|TRBD1|13|-|TRBV4-1
CASSYDRGDGYTF
TGCGCCAGCAGCTACGACAGGGGTGACGGCTACACCTTC
>TRBJ2-5|TRBD1|11|-|TRBV10-2
CASTDRVTQYF
TGCGCCAGCACCGACAGGGTCACCCAGTACTTC
>TRBJ2-7|-|13|-|TRBV5-4
CASSLDLRYEQYF
TGTGCCAGCAGCTTGGACCTACGGTACGAGCAGTACTTC
>TRBJ2-1|-|15|-|TRBV5-1
CASSFSASSYNEQFF
TGCGCCAGCAGCTTTAGCGCGAGCTCCTACAATGAGCAGTTCTTC
>TRBJ2-5|-|17|-|TRBV5-3
CARSLALQRGRQETQYF
TGTGCCAGAAGCTTGGCCCTACAAAGAGGCCGCCAAGAGACCCAGTACTTC
>TRBJ1-2|-|15|-|TRBV14
CASSQDRAGNYGYTF
TGTGCCAGCAGCCAAGACCGGGCGGGAAACTATGGCTACACCTTC
>TRBJ2-5|TRBD1|16|once|TRBV19
CASSLGQDHLQETQYF
TGTGCCAGTAGTTTGGGACAGGACCACCTCCAAGAGACCCAGTACTTC
>TRBJ1-1|-|14|-|TRBV15
CATSRYRTNTEAFF
TGTGCCACCAGCAGGTACAGGACGAACACTGAAGCTTTCTTT
>TRBJ1-4|-|14|-|TRBV11-2
CASSFSGPNEKLFF
TGTGCCAGCAGCTTCTCCGGGCCTAATGAAAAACTGTTTTTT
>TRBJ1-3|-|17|-|TRBV7-2
CASSLGPGRRSGNTIYF
TGTGCCAGCAGCTTAGGTCCAGGTCGTCGGTCCGGAAACACCATATATTTT
>TRBJ2-7|TRBD1|14|-|TRBV11-1
CASSFDRGNYEQYF
TGTGCCAGCAGCTTTGACAGGGGAAACTACGAGCAGTACTTC
>TRBJ2-7|-|16|-|TRBV11-2
CASSLYIPRGIYEQYF
TGTGCCAGCAGCTTATATATCCCCCGAGGCATTTACGAGCAGTACTTC
>TRBJ1-5|TRBD1|15|-|TRBV13
CASSLGRGTNQPQHF
TGTGCCAGCAGCTTAGGCAGGGGGACCAATCAGCCCCAGCATTTT
>TRBJ1-5|TRBD1|16|-|TRBV7-8
CASSHSKQQGVQPQHF
TGTGCCAGCAGCCACAGCAAACAGCAGGGGGTCCAGCCCCAGCATTTT
>TRBJ2-1|-|13|-|TRBV27
CASSQISGTEQFF
TGTGCCAGCAGCCAAATCTCCGGGACAGAGCAGTTCTTC
>TRBJ2-5|TRBD1|15|-|TRBV5-1
CASSSSGGLGETQYF
TGCGCCAGCAGCTCCTCAGGGGGTCTCGGGGAGACCCAGTACTTC
>TRBJ2-7|TRBD1|16|-|TRBV6-6
CASSYSPPDRGYEQYF
TGTGCCAGCAGTTACTCCCCCCCCGACAGGGGCTACGAGCAGTACTTC
>TRBJ1-1|-|12|-|TRBV28
CASSGINTEAFF
TGTGCCAGCAGTGGAATAAACACTGAAGCTTTCTTT
>TRBJ2-7|TRBD1|15|-|TRBV28
CASSPPRDRDYEQYF
TGTGCCAGCAGTCCACCCCGGGACAGGGACTACGAGCAGTACTTC
>TRBJ2-7|-|15|-|TRBV21-1
CASSTDGAGRHEQYF
TGTGCCAGCAGCACTGATGGGGCAGGGAGGCACGAGCAGTACTTC
>TRBJ2-7|-|14|-|TRBV6-1
CASIGTRSSYEQYF
TGTGCCAGCATCGGGACAAGGAGCTCCTACGAGCAGTACTTC
>TRBJ2-2|-|15|-|TRBV6-5
CASTSGTTATGELFF
TGTGCCAGCACCTCGGGAACAACAGCCACCGGGGAGCTGTTTTTT
>TRBJ2-6|-|16|-|TRBV4-3
CASSGLGYSGANVLTF
TGCGCCAGCAGCGGTCTGGGGTACTCTGGGGCCAACGTCCTGACTTTC
>TRBJ2-4|TRBD1|21|-|TRBV30
CAWSPGTGTGVMGLAKNIQYF
TGTGCCTGGAGTCCCGGGACCGGGACAGGGGTTATGGGACTAGCCAAAAACATTCAGTACTTC